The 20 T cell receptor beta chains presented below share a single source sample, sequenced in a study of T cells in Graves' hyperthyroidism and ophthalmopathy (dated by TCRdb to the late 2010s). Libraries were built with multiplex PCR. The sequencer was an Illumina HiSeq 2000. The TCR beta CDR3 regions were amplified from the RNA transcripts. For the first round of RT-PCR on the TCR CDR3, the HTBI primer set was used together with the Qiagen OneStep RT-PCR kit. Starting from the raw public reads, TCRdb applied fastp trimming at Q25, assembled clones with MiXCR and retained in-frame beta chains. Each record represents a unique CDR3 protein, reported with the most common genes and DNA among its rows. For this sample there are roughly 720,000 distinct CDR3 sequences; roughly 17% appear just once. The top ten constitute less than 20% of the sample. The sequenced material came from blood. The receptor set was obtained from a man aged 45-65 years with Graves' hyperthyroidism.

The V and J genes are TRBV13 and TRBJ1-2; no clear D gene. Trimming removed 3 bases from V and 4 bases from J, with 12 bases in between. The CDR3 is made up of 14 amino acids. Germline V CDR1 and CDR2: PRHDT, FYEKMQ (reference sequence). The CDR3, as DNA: TGTGCCAGCAGCTTCCAGCTCACTACCTATGGCTACACCTTC. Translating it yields CASSFQLTTYGYTF. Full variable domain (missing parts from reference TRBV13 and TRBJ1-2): AAGVIQSPRHLIKEKRETATLKCYPIPRHDTVYWYQQGPGQDPQFLISFYEKMQSDKGSIPDRFSAQQFSDYHSELNMSSLELGDSALYFCASSFQLTTYGYTFGSGTRLTVV.

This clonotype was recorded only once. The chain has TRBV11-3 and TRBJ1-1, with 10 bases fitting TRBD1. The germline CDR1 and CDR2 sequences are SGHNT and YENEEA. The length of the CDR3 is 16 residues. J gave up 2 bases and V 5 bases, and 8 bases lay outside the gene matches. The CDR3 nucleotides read TGTGCCAGCAGCCCAGGGACAGGGGTATTAAACACTGAAGCTTTCTTT. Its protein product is CASSPGTGVLNTEAFF. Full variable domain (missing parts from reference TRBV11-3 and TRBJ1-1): EAGVVQSPRYKIIEKKQPVAFWCNPISGHNTLYWYLQNLGQGPELLIRYENEEAVDDSQLPKDRFSAERLKGVDSTLKIQPAELGDSAVYLCASSPGTGVLNTEAFFGQGTRLTVV.

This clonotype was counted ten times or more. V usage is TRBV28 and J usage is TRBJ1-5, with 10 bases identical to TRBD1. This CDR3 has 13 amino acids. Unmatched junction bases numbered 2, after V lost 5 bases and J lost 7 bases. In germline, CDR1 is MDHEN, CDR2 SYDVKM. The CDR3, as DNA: TGTGCCAGCAGTCCGACAGGGGGCCAGCCCCAGCATTTT. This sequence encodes CASSPTGGQPQHF.

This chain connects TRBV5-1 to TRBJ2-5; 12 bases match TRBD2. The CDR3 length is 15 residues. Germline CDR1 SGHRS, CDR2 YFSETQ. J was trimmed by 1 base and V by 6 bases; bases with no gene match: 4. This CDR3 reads CASIGLAGSQETQYF. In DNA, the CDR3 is TGCGCCAGCATCGGACTAGCGGGGAGCCAAGAGACCCAGTACTTC.

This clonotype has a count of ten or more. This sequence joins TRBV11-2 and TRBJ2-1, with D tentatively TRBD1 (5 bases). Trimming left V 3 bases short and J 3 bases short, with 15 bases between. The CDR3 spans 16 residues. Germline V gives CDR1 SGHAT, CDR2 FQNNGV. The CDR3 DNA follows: TGTGCCAGCAGCTTGGACACTCGTTTTAGCTACAATGAGCAGTTCTTC. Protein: CASSLDTRFSYNEQFF.

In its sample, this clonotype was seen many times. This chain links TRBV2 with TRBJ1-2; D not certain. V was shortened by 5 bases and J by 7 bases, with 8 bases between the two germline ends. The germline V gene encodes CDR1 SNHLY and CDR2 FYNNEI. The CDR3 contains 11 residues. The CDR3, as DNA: TGTGCCAGCAGTACCCTTAGTGGCTACACCTTC. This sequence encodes CASSTLSGYTF.

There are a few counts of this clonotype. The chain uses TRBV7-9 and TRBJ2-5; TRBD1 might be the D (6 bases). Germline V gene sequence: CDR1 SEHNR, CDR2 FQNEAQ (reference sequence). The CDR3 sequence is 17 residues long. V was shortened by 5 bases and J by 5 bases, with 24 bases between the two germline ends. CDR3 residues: CASSRLLRANQGETQYF. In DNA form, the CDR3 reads TGTGCCAGCAGCCGACTGTTGAGGGCGAATCAGGGGGAGACCCAGTACTTC.

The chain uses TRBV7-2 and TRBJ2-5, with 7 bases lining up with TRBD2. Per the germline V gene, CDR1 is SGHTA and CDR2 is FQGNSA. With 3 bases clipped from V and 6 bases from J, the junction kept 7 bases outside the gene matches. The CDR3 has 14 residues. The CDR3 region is CASSLLEAGKTQYF. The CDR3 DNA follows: TGTGCCAGCAGCTTGCTGGAAGCGGGGAAGACCCAGTACTTC.

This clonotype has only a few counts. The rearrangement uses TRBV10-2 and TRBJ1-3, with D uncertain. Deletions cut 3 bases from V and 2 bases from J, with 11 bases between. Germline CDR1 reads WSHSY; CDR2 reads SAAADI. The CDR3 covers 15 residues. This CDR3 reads CASSDGQQTGNTIYF. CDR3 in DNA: TGCGCCAGCAGTGATGGGCAGCAGACTGGAAACACCATATATTTT.

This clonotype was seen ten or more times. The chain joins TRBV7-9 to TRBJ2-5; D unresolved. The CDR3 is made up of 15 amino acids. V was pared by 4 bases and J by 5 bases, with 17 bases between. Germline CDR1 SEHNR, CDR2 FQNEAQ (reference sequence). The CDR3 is CASSSRTHTDETQYF. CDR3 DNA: TGTGCCAGCAGCTCCAGGACCCATACGGACGAGACCCAGTACTTC.

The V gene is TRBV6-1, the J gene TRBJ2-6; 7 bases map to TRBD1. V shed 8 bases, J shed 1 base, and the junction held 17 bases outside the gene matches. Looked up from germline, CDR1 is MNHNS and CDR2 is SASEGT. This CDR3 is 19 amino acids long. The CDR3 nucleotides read TGTGCCAGCGAAGTTTCACAGGGGATCCCAGAGTCTGGGGCCAACGTCCTGACTTTC. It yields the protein CASEVSQGIPESGANVLTF.

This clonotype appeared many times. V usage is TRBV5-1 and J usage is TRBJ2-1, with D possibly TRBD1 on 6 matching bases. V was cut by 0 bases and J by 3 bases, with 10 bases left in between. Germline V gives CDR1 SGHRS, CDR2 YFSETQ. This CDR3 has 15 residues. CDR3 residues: CASSLGQGYYNEQFF. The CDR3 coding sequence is TGCGCCAGCAGCTTGGGTCAGGGGTACTACAATGAGCAGTTCTTC.

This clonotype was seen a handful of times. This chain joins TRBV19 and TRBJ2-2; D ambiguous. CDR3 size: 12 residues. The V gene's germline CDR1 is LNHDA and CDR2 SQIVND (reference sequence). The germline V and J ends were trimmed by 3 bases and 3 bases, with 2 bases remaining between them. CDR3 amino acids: CASSIDTGELFF. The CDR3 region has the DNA TGTGCCAGTAGTATCGACACCGGGGAGCTGTTTTTT.

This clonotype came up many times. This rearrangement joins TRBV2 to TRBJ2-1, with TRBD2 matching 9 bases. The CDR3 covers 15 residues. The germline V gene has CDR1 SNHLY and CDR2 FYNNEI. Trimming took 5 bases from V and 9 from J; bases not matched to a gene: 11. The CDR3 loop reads CASSRTSERSREQFF. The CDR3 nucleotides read TGTGCCAGCAGTCGGACTAGCGAGAGGTCGCGTGAGCAGTTCTTC.

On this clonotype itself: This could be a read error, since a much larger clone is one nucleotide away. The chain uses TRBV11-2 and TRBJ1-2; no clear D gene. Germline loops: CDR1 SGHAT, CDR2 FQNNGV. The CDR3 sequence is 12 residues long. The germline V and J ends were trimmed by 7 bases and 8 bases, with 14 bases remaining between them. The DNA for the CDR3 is TGTGCCAGCAACCAGCCCTTCCAGGGCTACACCTTC. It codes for CASNQPFQGYTF.

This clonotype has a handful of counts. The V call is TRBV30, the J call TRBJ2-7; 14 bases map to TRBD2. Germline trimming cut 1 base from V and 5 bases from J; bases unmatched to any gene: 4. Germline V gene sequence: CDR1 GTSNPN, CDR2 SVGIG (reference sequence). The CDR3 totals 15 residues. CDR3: CAWSAGLAGGNEQYF. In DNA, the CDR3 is TGTGCCTGGAGTGCAGGACTAGCGGGAGGCAACGAGCAGTACTTC.

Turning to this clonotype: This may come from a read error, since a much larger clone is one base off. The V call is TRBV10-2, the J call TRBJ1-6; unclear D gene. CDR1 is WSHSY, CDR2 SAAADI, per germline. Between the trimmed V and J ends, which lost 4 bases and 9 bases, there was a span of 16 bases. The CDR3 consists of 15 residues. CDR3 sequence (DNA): TGCGCCAGCAGTGGAGGATGTGGGAGAGGTTCACCCCTCCACTTT. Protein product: CASSGGCGRGSPLHF.

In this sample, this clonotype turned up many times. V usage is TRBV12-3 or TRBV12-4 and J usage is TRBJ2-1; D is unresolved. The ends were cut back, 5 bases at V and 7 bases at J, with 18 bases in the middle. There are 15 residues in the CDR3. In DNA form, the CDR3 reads TGTGCCAGCAGTCGAGAAGATCCCTACGTAAATGAGCAGTTCTTC. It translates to CASSREDPYVNEQFF.

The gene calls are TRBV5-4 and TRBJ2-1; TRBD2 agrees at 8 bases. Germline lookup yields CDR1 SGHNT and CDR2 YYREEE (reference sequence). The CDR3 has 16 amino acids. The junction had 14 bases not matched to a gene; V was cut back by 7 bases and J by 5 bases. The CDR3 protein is CASAPLLAERDNEQFF. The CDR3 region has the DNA TGTGCCAGCGCTCCCTTACTAGCGGAGAGGGACAATGAGCAGTTCTTC. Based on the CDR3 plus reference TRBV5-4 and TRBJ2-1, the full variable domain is ETGVTQSPTHLIKTRGQQVTLRCSSQSGHNTVSWYQQALGQGPQFIFQYYREEENGRGNFPPRFSGLQFPNYSSELNVNALELDDSALYLCASAPLLAERDNEQFFGPGTRLTVL.

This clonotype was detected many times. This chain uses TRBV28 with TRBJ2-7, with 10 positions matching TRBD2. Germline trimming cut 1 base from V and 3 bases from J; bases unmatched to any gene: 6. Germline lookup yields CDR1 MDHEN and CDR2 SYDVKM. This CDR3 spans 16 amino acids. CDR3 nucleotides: TGTGCCAGCAGTTTATCCCTAGCGGGAGATTTCTACGAGCAGTACTTC. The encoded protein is CASSLSLAGDFYEQYF.